This T cell receptor beta chain was profiled in a study of OX40 agonist ivuxolimab in advanced cancers. Turning to the study itself: A diagnosis of hepatocellular carcinoma, melanoma, renal cell or head and neck cancer was present in dose-escalation patients.

V was trimmed by 5 bases and J by 0 bases, leaving 8 bases between them. The CDR3 sequence is 14 residues long. Germline CDR1 is MDHEN and CDR2 is SYDVKM. The assay was immunoSEQ multiplex PCR, and TCRdb's table has in-frame clones only and misses some. The data contain tens of thousands of clones, around 89% of them singletons. The specimen comprised CD4+ or CD8+ T cells sorted from blood, sampled in a trial of the OX40 agonist ivuxolimab. The source is an adult with an advanced solid tumor such as melanoma, head and neck, liver or kidney cancer. The V gene is TRBV28, the J gene TRBJ1-3; D is ambiguous. CDR3 sequence reads: CASSRLLSGNTIYF. CDR3 DNA: TGTGCCAGCAGTCGCTTGCTCTCTGGAAACACCATATATTTT.